This TCR beta chain was sequenced for a study of blood T cell repertoires in COVID-19 (dated by TCRdb to about 2020). Describing the broader study: Samples covering the acute and convalescent phases of COVID-19 were provided by collaborators in the United States, Italy and Spain. The repertoires were released in a freely available public database intended as a resource for research on the immune response to SARS-CoV-2. The prospective study material was composed of cDNA or gDNA derived from T cells, B-cell-depleted T cells, or PBMCs. The samples were drawn from the first 160 participants of the ongoing ImmuneRACE study and from over 950 subjects provided by 6 global collaborators. Where HLA class I and class II types were available, the types were taken from metadata supplied by the sample provider, not from assay-based typing. The sample metadata nearly always contained a de-identified subject ID, COVID-19 status, age in years and sex. Subjects who had been exposed to COVID-19, were actively infected with it, or had recovered from it provided the deeply sampled blood TCRbeta repertoires that made up the dataset. Study-level results and caveats: The quantity of clinical and demographic metadata differed by source and by participant and was supplied without curation.

Each collaborating institution followed its own protocols to collect whole blood in K2EDTA tubes. For TCRbeta analysis, collaborator samples were shipped as frozen whole blood, as isolated PBMCs, or as DNA extracted from either sample type. CDR1 is given as SGHDN and CDR2 as FVKESK, both from the germline V gene. V is trimmed back by 2 bases and J by 0 bases, and the junction contains 3 bases that no gene match accounts for. Reading from cysteine to phenylalanine, the CDR3 counts 15 amino acids. The only DNA kept is the CDR3, 45 bases in frame from the first base. The immunoSEQ Assay, a bias-controlled multiplex PCR, was used to amplify TCRbeta CDR3 regions from genomic DNA. In the original analysis: The number of nucleated cells in each sample was estimated from the amplification of reference gene primers within the assay. To quantify the absolute abundance of each unique TCRbeta CDR3 rearrangement, sequence reads were collapsed and filtered. For each sample, productive Simpson clonality was calculated by taking the square root of Simpson's diversity index across productive rearrangements. In its TCRdb copy, this immuneACCESS table keeps in-frame sequences only and misses some clones. Where compared with another copy, unresolved V genes explain less than half of these, and the others have no known cause. V, J and clone size are those of that table, while D and trimming were read from the DNA. Counted in this sample were about 150,000 clones; under 90% of them appeared once. Roughly 8.1% of the sample is taken by the ten largest.

Of note for this clone: Its antigen is currently not known. Nothing much larger sits one base from this clone, and base qualities are not available.

The sequencing sample was made of peripheral blood. The origin of this receptor is a woman in her sixties with active or convalescent COVID-19. The chain is assembled from TRBV14 and TRBJ2-7, with 8 middle bases fitting TRBD1. The nucleotide sequence reads TGTGCCAGCAGCCAACTTGGACAGGGCTCCTACGAGCAGTACTTC. It translates as CASSQLGQGSYEQYF.